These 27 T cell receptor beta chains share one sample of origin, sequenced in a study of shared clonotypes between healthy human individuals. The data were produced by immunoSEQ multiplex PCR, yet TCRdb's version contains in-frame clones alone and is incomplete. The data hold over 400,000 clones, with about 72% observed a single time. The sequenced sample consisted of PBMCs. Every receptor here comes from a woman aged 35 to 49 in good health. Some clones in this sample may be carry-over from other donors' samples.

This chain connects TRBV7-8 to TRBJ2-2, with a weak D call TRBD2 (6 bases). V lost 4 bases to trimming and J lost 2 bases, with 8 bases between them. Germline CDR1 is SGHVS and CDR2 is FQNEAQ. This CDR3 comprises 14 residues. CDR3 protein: CASSSGLNTGELFF. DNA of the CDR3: TGTGCCAGCAGCTCGGGACTTAACACCGGGGAGCTGTTTTTT.

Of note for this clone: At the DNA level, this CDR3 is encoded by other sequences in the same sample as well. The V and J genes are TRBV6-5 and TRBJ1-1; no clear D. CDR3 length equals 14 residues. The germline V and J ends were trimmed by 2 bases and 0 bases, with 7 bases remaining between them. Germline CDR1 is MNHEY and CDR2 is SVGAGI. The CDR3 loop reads CASSYGGMNTEAFF. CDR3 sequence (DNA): TGTGCCAGCAGTTACGGAGGTATGAACACTGAAGCTTTCTTT.

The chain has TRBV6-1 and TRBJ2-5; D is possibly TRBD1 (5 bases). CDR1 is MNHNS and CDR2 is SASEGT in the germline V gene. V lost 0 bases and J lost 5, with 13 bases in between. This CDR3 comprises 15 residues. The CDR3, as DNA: TGTGCCAGCAGTGAAGCGACCAGGGTGTGGGAGACCCAGTACTTC. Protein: CASSEATRVWETQYF.

CDR3 nucleotide sequence: TGTGCCAGCAGCTTCGACCCCTCTGGAAACACCATATATTTT. It yields the protein CASSFDPSGNTIYF. The rearrangement links TRBV7-9 to TRBJ1-3, with D uncertain. V lost 3 bases and J lost 0, with 6 bases in between. Per the germline V gene, CDR1 is SEHNR and CDR2 is FQNEAQ (reference sequence). This CDR3 has 14 amino acids.

CDR3 sequence reads: CASSRLADSYEQYF. The CDR3 DNA sequence: TGCGCCAGCTCCCGACTAGCGGACTCCTACGAGCAGTACTTC. The rearrangement uses TRBV4-1 and TRBJ2-7; 9 nucleotides align to TRBD2. The length of the CDR3 is 14 residues. V lost 8 bases, J lost 0 bases, and 5 bases stayed unmatched. Germline V lookup: CDR1 MGHRA, CDR2 YSYEKL.

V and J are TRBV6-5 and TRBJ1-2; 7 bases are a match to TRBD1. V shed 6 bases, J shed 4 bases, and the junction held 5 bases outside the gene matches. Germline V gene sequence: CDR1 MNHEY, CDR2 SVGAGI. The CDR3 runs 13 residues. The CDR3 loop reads CASSPDRAYGYTF. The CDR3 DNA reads TGTGCCAGCAGCCCCGACAGGGCCTATGGCTACACCTTC.

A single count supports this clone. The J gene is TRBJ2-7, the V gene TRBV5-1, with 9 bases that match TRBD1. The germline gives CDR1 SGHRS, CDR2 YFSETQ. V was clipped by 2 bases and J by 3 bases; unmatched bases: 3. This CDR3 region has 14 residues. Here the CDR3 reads CASSFDRGDYEQYF. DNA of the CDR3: TGCGCCAGCAGCTTCGACAGGGGGGACTACGAGCAGTACTTC.

Here the CDR3 reads CATSIGTRNPEQFF. The CDR3 DNA follows: TGTGCCACCAGCATCGGGACGAGGAACCCTGAGCAGTTCTTC. The V and J genes are TRBV15 and TRBJ2-1; D could derive from TRBD1 or TRBD2 (5 bases each). CDR1 and CDR2 from the germline V gene are LNHNV and YYDKDF (reference sequence). The V end lost 4 bases, the J end lost 9 bases, and 16 bases lay between the germline ends. CDR3 size: 14 residues.

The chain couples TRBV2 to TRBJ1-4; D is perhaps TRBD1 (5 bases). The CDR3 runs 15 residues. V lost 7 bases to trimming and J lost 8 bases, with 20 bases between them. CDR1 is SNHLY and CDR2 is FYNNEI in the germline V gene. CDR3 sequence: CASTTTGDSREKLFF. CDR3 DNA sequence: TGTGCCAGCACCACAACGGGGGATTCGAGAGAAAAACTGTTTTTT.

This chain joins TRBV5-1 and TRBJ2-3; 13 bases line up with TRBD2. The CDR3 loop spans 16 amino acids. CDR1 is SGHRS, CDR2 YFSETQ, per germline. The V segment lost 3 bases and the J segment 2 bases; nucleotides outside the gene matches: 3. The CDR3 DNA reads TGCGCCAGCAGCTGGACTAGCGGGGGAGCCACAGATACGCAGTATTTT. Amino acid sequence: CASSWTSGGATDTQYF.

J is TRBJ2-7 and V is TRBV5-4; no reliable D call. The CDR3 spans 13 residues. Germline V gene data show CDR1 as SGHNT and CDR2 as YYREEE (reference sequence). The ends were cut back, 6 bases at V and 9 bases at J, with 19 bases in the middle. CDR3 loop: CASNPGPNGRQYF. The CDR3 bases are TGTGCCAGCAACCCGGGCCCCAACGGGCGGCAGTACTTC.

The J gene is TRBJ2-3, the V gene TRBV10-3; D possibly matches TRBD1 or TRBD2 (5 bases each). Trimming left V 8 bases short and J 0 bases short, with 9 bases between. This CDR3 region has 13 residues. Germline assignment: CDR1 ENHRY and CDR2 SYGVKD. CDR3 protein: CAIGTASTDTQYF. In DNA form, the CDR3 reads TGTGCCATCGGGACCGCTAGCACAGATACGCAGTATTTT.

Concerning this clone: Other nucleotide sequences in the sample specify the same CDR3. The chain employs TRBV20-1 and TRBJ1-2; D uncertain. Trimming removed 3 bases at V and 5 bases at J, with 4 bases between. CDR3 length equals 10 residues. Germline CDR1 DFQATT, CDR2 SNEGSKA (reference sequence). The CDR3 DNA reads TGCAGTGCTAGGCAGTATGGCTACACCTTC. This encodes CSARQYGYTF.

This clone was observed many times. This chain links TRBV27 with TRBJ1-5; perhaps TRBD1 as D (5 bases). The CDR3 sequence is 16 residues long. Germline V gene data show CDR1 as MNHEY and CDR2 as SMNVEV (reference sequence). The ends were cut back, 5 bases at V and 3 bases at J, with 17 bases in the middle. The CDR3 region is CASSPRWGENNQPQHF. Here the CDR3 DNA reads TGTGCCAGCAGTCCCCGGTGGGGGGAAAACAATCAGCCCCAGCATTTT.

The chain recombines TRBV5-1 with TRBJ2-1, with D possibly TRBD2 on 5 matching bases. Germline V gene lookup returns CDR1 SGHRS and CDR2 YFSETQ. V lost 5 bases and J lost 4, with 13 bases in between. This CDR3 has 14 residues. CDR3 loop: CASRFAGRYNEQFF. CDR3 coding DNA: TGCGCCAGCAGGTTTGCGGGCCGATACAATGAGCAGTTCTTC.

In nucleotides, the CDR3 is TGTGCCAGTAGTATTGGACTAGCGGGAGGTGCTTACACCGGGGAGCTGTTTTTT. Protein sequence: CASSIGLAGGAYTGELFF. The chain recombines TRBV19 with TRBJ2-2; 14 bases are shared with TRBD2. Unmatched junction bases numbered 6, after V lost 3 bases and J lost 3 bases. The CDR3 runs 18 residues. Germline loops: CDR1 LNHDA, CDR2 SQIVND (reference sequence).

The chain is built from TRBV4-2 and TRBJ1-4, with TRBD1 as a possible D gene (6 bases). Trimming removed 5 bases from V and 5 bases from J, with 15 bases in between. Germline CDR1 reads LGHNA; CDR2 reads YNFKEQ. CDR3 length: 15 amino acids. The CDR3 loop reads CASSGAGAGNEKLFF. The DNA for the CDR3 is TGTGCCAGCAGCGGAGCGGGGGCTGGAAATGAAAAACTGTTTTTT.

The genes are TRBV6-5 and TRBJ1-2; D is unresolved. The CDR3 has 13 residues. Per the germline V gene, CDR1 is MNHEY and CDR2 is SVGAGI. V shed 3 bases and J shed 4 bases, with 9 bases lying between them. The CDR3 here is CASSYPSGYGYTF. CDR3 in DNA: TGTGCCAGCAGTTATCCGTCAGGCTATGGCTACACCTTC.

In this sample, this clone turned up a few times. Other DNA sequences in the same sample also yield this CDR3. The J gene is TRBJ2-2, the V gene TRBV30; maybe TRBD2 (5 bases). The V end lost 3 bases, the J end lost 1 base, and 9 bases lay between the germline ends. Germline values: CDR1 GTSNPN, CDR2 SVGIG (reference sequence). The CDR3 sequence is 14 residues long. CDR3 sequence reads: CAWSPGLNTGELFF. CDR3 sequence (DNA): TGTGCCTGGAGCCCCGGACTGAACACCGGGGAGCTGTTTTTT.

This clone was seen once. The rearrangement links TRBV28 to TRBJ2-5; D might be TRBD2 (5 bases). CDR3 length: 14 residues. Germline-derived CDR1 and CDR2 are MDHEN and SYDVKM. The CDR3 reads CATSLTGAGETQYF. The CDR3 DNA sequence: TGTGCGACCAGCCTTACCGGCGCGGGAGAGACCCAGTACTTC.

Here the CDR3 DNA reads TGCGCCAGCAGCTCGCTTCTAGCGGGAGCTCTCGAGCAGTACTTC. It yields the protein CASSSLLAGALEQYF. The genes are TRBV5-1 and TRBJ2-7; 10 nucleotides line up with TRBD2. Germline V CDR1 and CDR2: SGHRS, YFSETQ. V lost 3 bases, J lost 6 bases, and 9 bases stayed unmatched. CDR3 length: 15 amino acids.

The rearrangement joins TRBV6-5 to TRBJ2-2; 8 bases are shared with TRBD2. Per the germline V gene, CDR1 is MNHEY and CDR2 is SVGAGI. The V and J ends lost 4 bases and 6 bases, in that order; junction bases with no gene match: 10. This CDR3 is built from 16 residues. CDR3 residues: CASSLRTSPSAGELFF. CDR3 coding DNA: TGTGCCAGCAGTTTGAGGACTAGCCCGTCGGCCGGGGAGCTGTTTTTT.

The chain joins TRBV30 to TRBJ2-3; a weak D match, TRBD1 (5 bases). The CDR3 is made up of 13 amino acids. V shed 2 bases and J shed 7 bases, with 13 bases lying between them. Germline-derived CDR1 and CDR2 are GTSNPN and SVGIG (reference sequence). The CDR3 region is CAWSPRAANTQYF. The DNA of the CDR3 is TGTGCCTGGAGTCCCAGGGCCGCTAATACGCAGTATTTT.

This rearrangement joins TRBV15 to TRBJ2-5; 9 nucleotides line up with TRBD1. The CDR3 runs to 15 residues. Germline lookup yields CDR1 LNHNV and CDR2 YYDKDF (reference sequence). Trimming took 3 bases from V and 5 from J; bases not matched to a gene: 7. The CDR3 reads CATSSAGTGKETQYF. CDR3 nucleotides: TGTGCCACCAGCAGTGCCGGGACAGGGAAGGAGACCCAGTACTTC. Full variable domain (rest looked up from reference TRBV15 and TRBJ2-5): DAMVIQNPRYQVTQFGKPVTLSCSQTLNHNVMYWYQQKSSQAPKLLFHYYDKDFNNEADTPDNFQSRRPNTSFCFLDIRSPGLGDTAMYLCATSSAGTGKETQYFGPGTRLLVL.

CDR3 sequence (DNA): TGTGCCACCAGCAGAGGGTCAGGGGCCGCAGATACGCAGTATTTT. It specifies CATSRGSGAADTQYF. The chain links TRBV15 to TRBJ2-3; D possibly corresponds to TRBD1 (6 bases). Germline lookup yields CDR1 LNHNV and CDR2 YYDKDF (reference sequence). CDR3 length: 15 amino acids. Trimming took 1 base from V and 4 from J, leaving 12 bases between them.

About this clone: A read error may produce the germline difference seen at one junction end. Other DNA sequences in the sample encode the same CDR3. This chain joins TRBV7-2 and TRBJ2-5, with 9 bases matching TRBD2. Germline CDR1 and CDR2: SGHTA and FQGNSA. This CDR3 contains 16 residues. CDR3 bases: TGTGCCAGTAGCTTAGCTCTAGCGGGAACCCAAGAGACCCAGTACTTC. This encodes CASSLALAGTQETQYF.

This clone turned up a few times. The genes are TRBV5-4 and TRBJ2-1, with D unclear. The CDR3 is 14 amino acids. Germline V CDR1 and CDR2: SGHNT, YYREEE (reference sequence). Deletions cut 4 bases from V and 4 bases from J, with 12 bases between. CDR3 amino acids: CASSLRNQYNEQFF. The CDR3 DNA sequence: TGTGCCAGCAGCCTGAGAAACCAATACAATGAGCAGTTCTTC.